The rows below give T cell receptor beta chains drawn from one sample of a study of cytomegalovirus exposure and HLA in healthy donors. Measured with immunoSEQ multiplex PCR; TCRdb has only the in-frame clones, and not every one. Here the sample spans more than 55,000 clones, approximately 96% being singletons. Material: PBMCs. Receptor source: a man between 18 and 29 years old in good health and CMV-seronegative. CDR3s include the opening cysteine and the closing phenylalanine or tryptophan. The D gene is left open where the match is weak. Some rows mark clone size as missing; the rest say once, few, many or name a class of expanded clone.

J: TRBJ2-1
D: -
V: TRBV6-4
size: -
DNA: TGTGCCAGCAGTGTTAGGGGTTACAATGAGCAGTTCTTC
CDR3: CASSVRGYNEQFF

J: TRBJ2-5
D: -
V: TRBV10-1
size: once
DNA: TGCGCCAGCAGTGACGTGAAGACAGGGGAGGGAGAGACCCAGTACTTC
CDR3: CASSDVKTGEGETQYF

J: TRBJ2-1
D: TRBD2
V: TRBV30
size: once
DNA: TGTGCCTGGACATACGATGCGGGAGAAAATGAGCAGTTCTTC
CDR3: CAWTYDAGENEQFF

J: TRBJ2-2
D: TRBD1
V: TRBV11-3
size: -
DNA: TGTGCCAGCAGCTTGGGACAGCTAAACACCGGGGAGCTGTTTTTT
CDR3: CASSLGQLNTGELFF

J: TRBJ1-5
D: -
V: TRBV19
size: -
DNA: TGTGCCAGTAGTACCCAATGGGGGCCCCAGCCCCAGCATTTT
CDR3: CASSTQWGPQPQHF

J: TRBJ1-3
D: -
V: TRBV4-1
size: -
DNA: TGCGCCAGCAGCCAACAGACAGGTGCCTCTGGAAACACCATATATTTT
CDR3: CASSQQTGASGNTIYF

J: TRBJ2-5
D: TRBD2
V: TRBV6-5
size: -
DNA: TGTGCCAGCAGCTTCGCGGGAGGGCCTACCGAGACCCAGTACTTC
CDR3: CASSFAGGPTETQYF

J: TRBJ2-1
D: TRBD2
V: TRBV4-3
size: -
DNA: TGCGCCAGCAGCCAAGATAGAATTCATTGGGGGGGGAGCTCCTACAATGAGCAGTTCTTC
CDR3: CASSQDRIHWGGSSYNEQFF

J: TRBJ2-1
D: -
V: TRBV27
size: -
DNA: TGTGCCAGCAGTTCACTAGGGAGCTCCTACAATGAGCAGTTCTTC
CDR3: CASSSLGSSYNEQFF

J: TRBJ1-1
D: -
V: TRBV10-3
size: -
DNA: TGTGCCATCAGGGCACTTCGGACAGACATTGAAGCTTTCTTT
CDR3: CAIRALRTDIEAFF

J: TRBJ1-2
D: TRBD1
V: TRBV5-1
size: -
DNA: TGCGCCAGCAGCTTGACAGGGGGGGGCTACACCTTC
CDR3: CASSLTGGGYTF

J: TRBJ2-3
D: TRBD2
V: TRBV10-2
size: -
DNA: TGCGCCAGCAGACTAGCGGGAACCACAGATACGCAGTATTTT
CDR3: CASRLAGTTDTQYF

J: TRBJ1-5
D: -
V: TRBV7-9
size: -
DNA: TGTGCCAGCAGCTTAGAACACCAAAGGGGGATCAATCAGCCCCAGCATTTT
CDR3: CASSLEHQRGINQPQHF

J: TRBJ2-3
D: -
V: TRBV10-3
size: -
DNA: TGTGCCATCAGTGACAGAGATACGCAGTATTTT
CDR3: CAISDRDTQYF

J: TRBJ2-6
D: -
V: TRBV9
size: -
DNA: TGTGCCAGCAGCGACGGGGTAGACGCTGGGGCCAACGTCCTGACTTTC
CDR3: CASSDGVDAGANVLTF

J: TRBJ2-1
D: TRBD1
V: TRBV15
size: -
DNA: TGTGCCACCAGCAGAACAGGGGTCTCCTACAATGAGCAGTTCTTC
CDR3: CATSRTGVSYNEQFF

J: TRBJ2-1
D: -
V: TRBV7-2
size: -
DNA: TGTGCCAGCAGCCCCGACTGGAATGAGCAGTTCTTC
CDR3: CASSPDWNEQFF

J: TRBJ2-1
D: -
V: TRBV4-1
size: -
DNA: TGCGCCAGCAGCCAAGATCGTCGAGCCTACAATGAGCAGTTCTTC
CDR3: CASSQDRRAYNEQFF

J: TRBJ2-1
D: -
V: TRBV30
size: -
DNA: TGTGCCTGGAGTGAGCTAGATCAAGACAATGAGCAGTTCTTC
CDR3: CAWSELDQDNEQFF

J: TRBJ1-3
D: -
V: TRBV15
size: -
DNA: TGTGCCACCAGCAGGGAGAGTCTGGGAAACACCATATATTTT
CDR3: CATSRESLGNTIYF